These 11 T cell receptor beta chains originate from one sample sequenced in a study of patients and donors after allogeneic stem cell transplantation. MiXCR was run by TCRdb on the RT-PCR reads, yielding one entry per CDR3 protein. The sample lists about a million distinct CDR3 sequences; over 15% were seen once. Sample: blood, either unsorted or a sorted T cell fraction (not recorded which). The receptors derive from a human donor who was either an allogeneic HSCT recipient or a stem cell or donor lymphocyte infusion donor (not recorded which). It is not recorded whose cells these are; they may come from a transplant donor.

This clonotype turned up a few times. The chain recombines TRBV12-3 or TRBV12-4 with TRBJ2-2; 7 positions match TRBD2. The CDR3 spans 12 residues. The ends lost 11 bases at V and 5 bases at J; junction bases unmatched: 5. The DNA of the CDR3 is TGTGCCGTCCTCGGGGGGACCGGGGAGCTGTTTTTT. It specifies CAVLGGTGELFF.

This clonotype showed up just a few times. The chain is built from TRBV7-7 and TRBJ2-1, with D unresolved. This CDR3 has 13 amino acids. The V end lost 5 bases, the J end lost 9 bases, and 14 bases lay between the germline ends. Per germline, CDR1 SSHAT and CDR2 FNYEAQ (reference sequence). The CDR3 sequence: CASSPHTRSEQFF. As DNA, the CDR3 is TGTGCCAGCAGCCCACATACTCGGAGTGAGCAGTTCTTC.

The chain combines TRBV9 with TRBJ1-2; a possible D gene is TRBD1 (5 bases). V was clipped by 4 bases and J by 5 bases, with 18 bases between them. The CDR3 runs 15 residues. Germline V lookup: CDR1 SGDLS, CDR2 YYNGEE. Written as DNA, the CDR3 is TGTGCCAGCAGCCGAGCAGGGTTGGGGGAGTATGGCTACACCTTC. The encoded protein is CASSRAGLGEYGYTF.

J is TRBJ2-1 and V is TRBV20-1; 9 bases are a match to TRBD2. CDR3 length: 15 amino acids. Germline lookup yields CDR1 DFQATT and CDR2 SNEGSKA (reference sequence). The V segment lost 0 bases and the J segment 4 bases; nucleotides outside the gene matches: 4. CDR3 protein: CSAREGSGGYNEQFF. CDR3 DNA: TGCAGTGCTAGAGAGGGTAGCGGGGGATACAATGAGCAGTTCTTC.

This clonotype was recorded a few times. The J gene is TRBJ2-3, the V gene TRBV5-1; 13 bases line up with TRBD2. The V segment lost 0 bases and the J segment 2 bases; nucleotides outside the gene matches: 6. There are 18 residues in the CDR3. Germline V gives CDR1 SGHRS, CDR2 YFSETQ. CDR3 amino acids: CASSLARGLAGVTDTQYF. CDR3 nucleotide sequence: TGCGCCAGCAGCTTGGCTAGAGGACTAGCGGGGGTCACAGATACGCAGTATTTT.

This clonotype came up a few times. The chain employs TRBV5-6 and TRBJ2-7; no definite D call. The CDR3 loop spans 14 amino acids. The V end was cut by 4 bases, the J end by 6 bases, with 17 bases between. Germline values: CDR1 SGHDT, CDR2 YYEEEE. The DNA of the CDR3 is TGTGCCAGCAGCCCCGGCAGTCTCCTCCCCGAGCAGTACTTC. Translating it yields CASSPGSLLPEQYF. Full variable domain (remainder filled in from reference TRBV5-6 and TRBJ2-7): DAGVTQSPTHLIKTRGQQVTLRCSPKSGHDTVSWYQQALGQGPQFIFQYYEEEERQRGNFPDRFSGHQFPNYSSELNVNALLLGDSALYLCASSPGSLLPEQYFGPGTRLTVT.

This clonotype was observed a handful of times. The chain employs TRBV24-1 and TRBJ2-6, with TRBD1 as a possible D gene (6 bases). The CDR3 is made up of 18 amino acids. The germline gives CDR1 KGHDR, CDR2 SFDVKD. V lost 5 bases and J lost 0, with 16 bases in between. The CDR3 region is CATSVSRQAGSGANVLTF. CDR3 DNA sequence: TGTGCCACCAGTGTGTCTCGACAGGCCGGCTCTGGGGCCAACGTCCTGACTTTC.

This clonotype appeared a few times. The rearrangement links TRBV20-1 to TRBJ1-1; 9 positions match TRBD1. Germline V CDR1 and CDR2: DFQATT, SNEGSKA (reference sequence). The CDR3 extends over 14 amino acids. Trimming at V came to 5 bases and at J to 1 base, leaving 5 bases not matched to a gene. The CDR3: CSAGPGQGNTEAFF. In DNA, the CDR3 is TGCAGTGCTGGACCGGGACAGGGGAACACTGAAGCTTTCTTT.

This clonotype was seen at least ten times. V and J are TRBV12-3 or TRBV12-4 and TRBJ2-1; D may be TRBD1 (6 bases). The CDR3 extends over 12 amino acids. V lost 5 bases, J lost 13 bases, and 15 bases lay in between. CDR3 coding DNA: TGTGCCAGCAGTCTTGGATGGACAGTCCAGTTCTTC. Residues: CASSLGWTVQFF.

V is TRBV4-1 and J is TRBJ2-3; 12 bases are shared with TRBD2. This CDR3 spans 17 amino acids. CDR1 MGHRA and CDR2 YSYEKL come from the germline V gene. V shed 6 bases, J shed 0 bases, and the junction held 7 bases outside the gene matches. The CDR3 DNA follows: TGCGCCAGCAGAAGACTAGGACTAGCGGGGAGCACAGATACGCAGTATTTT. Protein: CASRRLGLAGSTDTQYF.

The table lists this clonotype with a few counts. The chain employs TRBV20-1 and TRBJ1-2; D gene uncertain. V was cut by 5 bases and J by 4 bases, with 14 bases left in between. Germline V lookup: CDR1 DFQATT, CDR2 SNEGSKA (reference sequence). The CDR3 is 13 residues long. CDR3 bases: TGCAGTGCTTTAACCGGGCTCCCCTATGGCTACACCTTC. It specifies CSALTGLPYGYTF.